The 6 T cell receptor beta chains in this list originate from one sample, sequenced in a study of T cells in Graves' hyperthyroidism and ophthalmopathy. TCR beta CDR3 sequences were amplified from RNA transcripts. Researchers ran a first-round RT-PCR on the TCR CDR3 using the HTBI primer set. TCRdb re-called the multiplex PCR reads with MiXCR, one entry per CDR3 protein. The profile shows about 400,000 distinct CDR3 sequences, 15% to 18% of them singletons. Input material: blood. The receptors were gathered from a young woman with Graves' hyperthyroidism.

This clonotype was seen ten or more times. This chain links TRBV20-1 with TRBJ2-3; possibly TRBD2 for D (6 bases). The CDR3 is 13 residues long. In germline, CDR1 is DFQATT, CDR2 SNEGSKA (reference sequence). V was pared by 3 bases and J by 2 bases, with 9 bases between. CDR3 coding DNA: TGCAGTGCTAGTCGCGGGGTCACAGATACGCAGTATTTT. Protein: CSASRGVTDTQYF.

This clonotype came up many times. The genes are TRBV11-2 and TRBJ2-1, with a possible D match to TRBD2 (6 bases). Germline assignment: CDR1 SGHAT and CDR2 FQNNGV. This CDR3 has 12 residues. V dropped 5 bases and J dropped 10 bases, with 12 bases sitting between them. The CDR3 here is CASSQQGGEQFF. DNA for the CDR3: TGTGCCAGCAGCCAGCAGGGAGGCGAGCAGTTCTTC.

This clonotype was detected only a few times. The V gene is TRBV4-1, the J gene TRBJ2-7, with 12 positions matching TRBD1. Trimming took 2 bases from V and 6 from J; bases not matched to a gene: 8. The germline gives CDR1 MGHRA, CDR2 YSYEKL. The CDR3 contains 16 residues. The DNA for the CDR3 is TGCGCCAGCAGCCAAAAGCCGGGACAGGGGGCGTTCGAGCAGTACTTC. Its protein is CASSQKPGQGAFEQYF.

Many counts were recorded for this clonotype. V usage is TRBV20-1 and J usage is TRBJ2-3; TRBD2 aligns across 12 bases. The CDR3 loop spans 15 amino acids. Germline loops: CDR1 DFQATT, CDR2 SNEGSKA (reference sequence). CDR3 sequence: CSARGLAGPGDTQYF. CDR3 DNA sequence: TGCAGCGCCCGCGGACTAGCGGGGCCGGGGGATACGCAGTATTTT.

This clonotype came up many times. The chain is built from TRBV5-1 and TRBJ2-7; 9 nucleotides match TRBD1. The CDR3 totals 15 residues. V lost 2 bases to trimming and J lost 6 bases; unmatched junction nucleotides: 9. Germline loops: CDR1 SGHRS, CDR2 YFSETQ. CDR3 sequence: CASSLPGTGSSEQYF. DNA for the CDR3: TGCGCCAGCAGCTTACCCGGGACAGGGTCTAGCGAGCAGTACTTC.

This clonotype was seen a handful of times. The chain carries TRBV20-1 and TRBJ2-5, with TRBD2 matching over 12 bases. The germline gives CDR1 DFQATT, CDR2 SNEGSKA (reference sequence). This CDR3 has 13 residues. The CDR3 nucleotides are TGCAGCTCGGGACTAGCGGGCGGAGGAGCCCAGTACTTC. This encodes CSSGLAGGGAQYF.